This is a list of T cell receptor beta chains from one sample in a study of response to subunit inactivated influenza vaccine. Using its own MiXCR run on the RT-PCR reads, TCRdb lists one record per CDR3 protein. The sample yields 200,000 to 300,000 distinct CDR3 sequences, 12% seen once. Sequenced material: non-naive T cells sorted from PBMCs, taken 14 to 15 days before vaccination. All receptors derive from a man aged 45-65 years who received an inactivated influenza vaccine. The CDR3 runs from the conserved cysteine through the conserved F or W. A D gene is named only where the DNA matches it firmly. Clone size, where shown, is once, few, many, or a class for clones that have expanded.

V	D	J	size	CDR3	DNA
TRBV18	-	TRBJ2-7	few	CASSPSAYSYEQYF	TGTGCCAGCTCACCTAGCGCATACTCCTACGAGCAGTACTTC
TRBV3-1	-	TRBJ1-6	many	CASSQTAAVMRAPLHF	TGTGCCAGCAGCCAAACCGCGGCCGTCATGAGGGCACCCCTCCACTTT
TRBV12-3/TRBV12-4	-	TRBJ2-5	many	CASSFVGGQETQYF	TGTGCCAGCAGTTTTGTCGGGGGCCAAGAGACCCAGTACTTC
TRBV4-2	TRBD1	TRBJ1-4	few	CASSPGTGEGEKLFF	TGTGCCAGCAGCCCAGGGACAGGGGAAGGGGAAAAACTGTTTTTT
TRBV12-3/TRBV12-4	-	TRBJ1-1	many	CASSLQDVNTEAFF	TGTGCCAGCAGTTTGCAGGACGTGAACACTGAAGCTTTCTTT
TRBV9	TRBD2	TRBJ2-4	-	CASSASPGGAKNIQYF	TGTGCCAGCAGCGCCTCCCCCGGGGGGGCCAAAAACATTCAGTACTTC
TRBV28	TRBD1	TRBJ1-1	many	CASSLLGRGRMNTEAFF	TGTGCCAGCAGTTTATTAGGCAGGGGGCGTATGAACACTGAAGCTTTCTTT
TRBV10-3	-	TRBJ1-2	few	CAISGGGNYGYTF	TGTGCCATCAGTGGCGGAGGGAACTATGGCTACACCTTC
TRBV9	-	TRBJ2-2	-	CASSAASRGFTGELFF	TGTGCCAGCAGCGCCGCCTCACGAGGATTCACCGGGGAGCTGTTTTTT
TRBV5-5	-	TRBJ2-7	-	CASSLAGSNTYEQYF	TGTGCCAGCAGCTTGGCGGGCAGCAATACCTACGAGCAGTACTTC
TRBV4-2	-	TRBJ2-5	few	CASSSGTAQETQYF	TGTGCCAGCAGCTCCGGGACTGCCCAAGAGACCCAGTACTTC
TRBV4-2	-	TRBJ1-4	once	CASSQDVGEKLFF	TGTGCCAGCAGCCAAGATGTAGGCGAAAAACTGTTTTTT
TRBV6-1	TRBD1	TRBJ1-6	few	CASSTTGEDSPLHF	TGTGCCAGCAGTACGACAGGGGAGGATTCACCCCTCCACTTT
TRBV4-1	TRBD1	TRBJ2-7	many	CASSHQDRADYEQYF	TGCGCCAGCAGCCACCAAGACAGGGCCGACTACGAGCAGTACTTC